This T cell receptor beta chain derives from a study of early T cells in non-severe SARS-CoV-2 infection. Study as a whole: Bulk RNA isolated from unsorted whole blood underwent sequencing; chains were not paired. Findings and limits, study-wide: Matching against VDJdb likely underestimated virus-specific expansions, favoring anti-spike CD8.

This clonotype appeared a few times. No antigen is known for it. Unique molecular identifiers were affixed to single, distinct cDNA molecules. TCRdb re-derived calls from the 5' RACE reads in MiXCR, one entry per CDR3 protein. The table includes approximately 52,000 distinct CDR3 sequences, 7.5% to 9.5% detected once. Input material: whole blood. This receptor was obtained from an adult who was a healthcare worker with PCR-confirmed SARS-CoV-2 infection or an uninfected control (not recorded which).

CDR3 sequence: CASSRDFTTGKNIQYF. The CDR3 DNA sequence: TGTGCCAGCAGCCGCGACTTCACGACAGGCAAAAACATTCAGTACTTC. The V call is TRBV28, the J call TRBJ2-4, with a tentative D call TRBD1 (6 bases). Germline CDR1 reads MDHEN; CDR2 reads SYDVKM. The CDR3 is 16 residues long. Trimming shortened V by 6 bases and J by 3 bases, and 18 bases separated the two germline ends.